The clone carrying this T cell receptor beta chain was recorded many times. This sample was taken from a study of T cells in Graves' hyperthyroidism and ophthalmopathy. Study information: Sampling of peripheral blood happened at initial diagnosis, prior to any treatment.

This CDR3 contains 17 residues. CDR1 SGHAT and CDR2 FQNNGV come from the germline V gene. V shed 0 bases, J shed 0 bases, and the junction held 4 bases outside the gene matches. An absence of ophthalmopathy progression within 18 months meant stable Graves' hyperthyroidism. Newly diagnosed hyperthyroidism, duration under 2 months, in patients aged 18 to 65. The source material, RNA transcripts, was used to amplify TCR beta CDR3 regions. First-round RT-PCR of the TCR CDR3 relied on the HTBI primer set. TCRdb processed the multiplex PCR reads anew with MiXCR; each CDR3 protein has one entry. This repertoire shows roughly 400,000 distinct CDR3 sequences, around a quarter found once; its top ten account for about 70%.

Material: blood. The clonotype comes from a man aged 50 to 60 with Graves' hyperthyroidism. This chain uses TRBV11-2 with TRBJ2-1; 8 bases are a match to TRBD2. The DNA of the CDR3 is TGTGCCAGCAGCTTAGATTATGCGGGAGGCTCCTACAATGAGCAGTTCTTC. This encodes CASSLDYAGGSYNEQFF.